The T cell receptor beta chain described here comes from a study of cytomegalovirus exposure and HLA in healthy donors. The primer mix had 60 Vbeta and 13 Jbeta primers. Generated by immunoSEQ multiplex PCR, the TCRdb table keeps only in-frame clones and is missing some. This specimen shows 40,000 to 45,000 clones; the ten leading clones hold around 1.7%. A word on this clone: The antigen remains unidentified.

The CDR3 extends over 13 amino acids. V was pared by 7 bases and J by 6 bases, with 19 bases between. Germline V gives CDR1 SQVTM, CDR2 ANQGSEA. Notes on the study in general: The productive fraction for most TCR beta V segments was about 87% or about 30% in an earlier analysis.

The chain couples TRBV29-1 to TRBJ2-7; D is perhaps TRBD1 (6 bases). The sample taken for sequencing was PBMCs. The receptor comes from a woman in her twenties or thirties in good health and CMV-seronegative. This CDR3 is CSGSARGGGEQYF. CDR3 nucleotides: TGCAGCGGGTCGGCCAGGGGCGGTGGCGAGCAGTACTTC.